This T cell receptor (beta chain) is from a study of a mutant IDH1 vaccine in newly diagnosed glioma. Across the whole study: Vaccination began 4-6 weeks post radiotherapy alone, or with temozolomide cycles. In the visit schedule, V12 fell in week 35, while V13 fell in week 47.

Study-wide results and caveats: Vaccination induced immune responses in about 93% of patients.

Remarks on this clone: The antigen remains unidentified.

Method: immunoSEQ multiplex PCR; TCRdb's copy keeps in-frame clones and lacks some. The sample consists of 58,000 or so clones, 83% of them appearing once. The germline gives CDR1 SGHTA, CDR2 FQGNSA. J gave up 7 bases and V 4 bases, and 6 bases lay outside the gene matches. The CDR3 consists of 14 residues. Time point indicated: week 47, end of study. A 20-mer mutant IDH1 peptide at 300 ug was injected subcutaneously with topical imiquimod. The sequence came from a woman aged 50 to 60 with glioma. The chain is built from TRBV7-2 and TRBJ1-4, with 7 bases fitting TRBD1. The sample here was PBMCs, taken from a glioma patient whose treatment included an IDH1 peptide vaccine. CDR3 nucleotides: TGTGCCAGCAGCTCCACAGGGGCAAGTGAAAAACTGTTTTTT. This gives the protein CASSSTGASEKLFF.